These 24 T cell receptor beta chains share one sample of origin, sequenced in a study of blood T cell repertoires in COVID-19. Only in-frame clones appear in the TCRdb table, and some are missing; sequencing was by immunoSEQ multiplex PCR. The data hold some 230,000 clones, with 82% observed a single time. Material for sequencing was PBMCs or T cells enriched from blood (not recorded which). The receptors derive from a man in his forties who had recovered from COVID-19.

The CDR3 loop is CASSSYRDSNYGYTF. CDR3 in DNA: TGTGCCAGCAGCTCCTACAGAGATTCTAACTATGGCTACACCTTC. The chain couples TRBV7-2 to TRBJ1-2; D remains ambiguous. V lost 4 bases and J lost 0, with 12 bases in between. In germline, CDR1 is SGHTA, CDR2 FQGNSA. The CDR3 loop spans 15 amino acids.

The CDR3, as DNA: TGTGCCAGCAGGCTAGGGACAAATTCCAATGGCTACACCTTC. It translates to CASRLGTNSNGYTF. The chain combines TRBV28 with TRBJ1-2; possibly TRBD1 for D (6 bases). The germline V and J ends were trimmed by 6 bases and 6 bases, with 17 bases remaining between them. The CDR3 sequence is 14 residues long. CDR1 and CDR2 (germline): MDHEN, SYDVKM.

J is TRBJ1-3 and V is TRBV24-1, with D perhaps matching TRBD1 (5 bases). Germline assignment: CDR1 KGHDR and CDR2 SFDVKD. The CDR3 totals 15 residues. V was pared by 3 bases and J by 0 bases, with 8 bases between. The CDR3, as DNA: TGTGCCACCAGTGATCCAGGGCTCTCTGGAAACACCATATATTTT. Translating gives CATSDPGLSGNTIYF.

The chain is built from TRBV3-1 (or the pseudogene TRBV3-2) and TRBJ1-2; 8 bases agree with TRBD1. This CDR3 comprises 14 residues. Per germline, CDR1 LGHDT and CDR2 YNNKEL (reference sequence). Trimming removed 5 bases from V and 8 bases from J; junction bases left unmatched: 10. The DNA for the CDR3 is TGTGCCAGCAGCAACCGGACAGGGTTTGCAGGCTACACCTTC. As protein: CASSNRTGFAGYTF.

The chain carries TRBV7-9 and TRBJ2-7; 7 bases are shared with TRBD2. After removal of 8 bases from V and 2 bases from J, the junction contained 6 bases not matched to a gene. Germline V CDR1 and CDR2: SEHNR, FQNEAQ (reference sequence). The CDR3 consists of 13 residues. The CDR3 is CASPRGSTYEQYF. CDR3 DNA: TGTGCCAGCCCGCGGGGGTCCACCTACGAGCAGTACTTC.

This clone was counted only a few times. This sample also contains other DNA sequences that code for the same CDR3. The chain uses TRBV3-1 (or the pseudogene TRBV3-2) and TRBJ1-6; D is ambiguous. Germline V gives CDR1 LGHDT, CDR2 YNNKEL (reference sequence). Trimming took 0 bases from V and 2 from J, leaving 8 bases between them. There are 16 residues in the CDR3. CDR3 amino acids: CASSQERVTYNSPLHF. In DNA, the CDR3 is TGTGCCAGCAGCCAAGAGAGGGTGACCTATAATTCACCCCTCCACTTT.

The V gene is TRBV5-1, the J gene TRBJ1-4, with 8 bases that match TRBD1. The germline gives CDR1 SGHRS, CDR2 YFSETQ. Trimming at V came to 3 bases and at J to 0 bases, leaving 4 bases not matched to a gene. CDR3 size: 16 residues. CDR3 sequence: CASSWGTGATNEKLFF. As DNA, the CDR3 is TGCGCCAGCAGCTGGGGGACAGGAGCAACTAATGAAAAACTGTTTTTT.

The chain is built from TRBV24-1 and TRBJ1-5; 10 bases match TRBD1. The ends lost 7 bases at V and 11 bases at J; junction bases unmatched: 7. Germline lookup yields CDR1 KGHDR and CDR2 SFDVKD. This CDR3 contains 13 residues. The CDR3 protein is CATRGTGDQTQHF. The CDR3 DNA follows: TGTGCCACCAGGGGGACAGGGGATCAAACCCAGCATTTT.

The chain recombines TRBV28 with TRBJ1-2; tentatively, D is TRBD1 (5 bases). Germline-derived CDR1 and CDR2 are MDHEN and SYDVKM. The ends were cut back, 5 bases at V and 4 bases at J, with 41 bases in the middle. The CDR3 covers 23 residues. Here the CDR3 DNA reads TGTGCCAGCAGTCCCCCCCAGTCAGGTCGTTTCCTCCCACAGGCCTTAACCCCCTATGGCTACACCTTC. It is translated as CASSPPQSGRFLPQALTPYGYTF.

V gene TRBV3-1 (or the pseudogene TRBV3-2) combines with J gene TRBJ1-6; the D is unclear. V lost 0 bases to trimming and J lost 9 bases, with 9 bases between them. The CDR3 loop spans 14 amino acids. From germline, CDR1 is LGHDT and CDR2 YNNKEL (reference sequence). CDR3 nucleotide sequence: TGTGCCAGCAGCCAAGAATCTCGCGGTTCACCCCTCCACTTT. Protein sequence: CASSQESRGSPLHF.

The V and J genes are TRBV11-2 and TRBJ2-3; D ambiguous. Between the trimmed V and J ends, which lost 3 bases and 0 bases, there was a span of 13 bases. CDR3 length equals 16 residues. Germline V lookup: CDR1 SGHAT, CDR2 FQNNGV. The chain's CDR3 is CASSFGRFASTDTQYF. CDR3 DNA: TGTGCCAGCAGCTTTGGCAGATTCGCTAGCACAGATACGCAGTATTTT.

The V gene is TRBV4-1, the J gene TRBJ1-5; a weak D match, TRBD1 (5 bases). The CDR3 length is 15 residues. The V gene lost 4 bases and the J gene lost 2 bases, with 12 bases spanning the gap. CDR1 is MGHRA, CDR2 YSYEKL, per germline. The CDR3 nucleotides read TGCGCCAGCAGCCCCGGGGGGTATGGCAATCAGCCCCAGCATTTT. Translating gives CASSPGGYGNQPQHF.

The rearrangement links TRBV5-1 to TRBJ2-5; 9 nucleotides align to TRBD2. V was clipped by 0 bases and J by 2 bases; unmatched bases: 2. This CDR3 is built from 15 residues. In germline, CDR1 is SGHRS, CDR2 YFSETQ. CDR3 sequence reads: CASSLGGLAQETQYF. The CDR3 DNA reads TGCGCCAGCAGCTTGGGAGGACTAGCGCAAGAGACCCAGTACTTC.

The rearrangement links TRBV5-1 to TRBJ1-1; TRBD1 matches 10 bases. The germline V gene encodes CDR1 SGHRS and CDR2 YFSETQ. This CDR3 is 14 amino acids long. V was pared by 4 bases and J by 5 bases, with 5 bases of the junction left unmatched. CDR3 bases: TGCGCCAGCAGCCAAGGGACAGGGGAAACTGAAGCTTTCTTT. Its translation is CASSQGTGETEAFF.

This chain uses TRBV9 with TRBJ1-1; D remains unclear. The V gene lost 3 bases and the J gene lost 0 bases, with 9 bases spanning the gap. Germline V CDR1 and CDR2: SGDLS, YYNGEE. The CDR3 runs to 14 residues. In DNA, the CDR3 is TGTGCCAGCAGCGCAGAAATACTGAACACTGAAGCTTTCTTT. Protein product: CASSAEILNTEAFF.

In DNA, the CDR3 is TGTGCCAGCAGCTCAACTACACCTTACGAGCAGTACTTC. Protein sequence: CASSSTTPYEQYF. V gene TRBV5-4 combines with J gene TRBJ2-7; D unresolved. Germline V gives CDR1 SGHNT, CDR2 YYREEE (reference sequence). The CDR3 is made up of 13 amino acids. V was cut by 3 bases and J by 4 bases, with 11 bases left in between. The whole variable domain, filled in from reference TRBV5-4 and TRBJ2-7, reads ETGVTQSPTHLIKTRGQQVTLRCSSQSGHNTVSWYQQALGQGPQFIFQYYREEENGRGNFPPRFSGLQFPNYSSELNVNALELDDSALYLCASSSTTPYEQYFGPGTRLTVT.

The rearrangement links TRBV5-1 to TRBJ1-1, with D possibly being TRBD1 (5 bases). V lost 0 bases to trimming and J lost 8 bases, with 8 bases between them. The germline V gene encodes CDR1 SGHRS and CDR2 YFSETQ. This CDR3 is 12 amino acids long. The CDR3: CASSLGQNEAFF. The CDR3 nucleotides read TGCGCCAGCAGCTTGGGACAGAACGAAGCTTTCTTT.

This clone was recorded once. The genes are TRBV4-1 and TRBJ2-1; 8 bases are a match to TRBD1. Germline values: CDR1 MGHRA, CDR2 YSYEKL. The CDR3 consists of 20 residues. After removal of 1 base from V and 3 bases from J, the junction contained 17 bases not matched to a gene. Here the CDR3 reads CASSQAPGQVTTYFYNEQFF. The CDR3 DNA reads TGCGCCAGCAGCCAAGCTCCGGGACAGGTCACAACGTACTTCTACAATGAGCAGTTCTTC.

J is TRBJ2-2 and V is TRBV28, with no clear D. V lost 1 base and J 6 bases, leaving 6 bases between the germline ends. In germline, CDR1 is MDHEN, CDR2 SYDVKM. The CDR3 length is 13 residues. CDR3 nucleotides: TGTGCCAGCAGTTTATCGGTCGCCGGGGAGCTGTTTTTT. Protein: CASSLSVAGELFF. Supplemented by reference TRBV28 and TRBJ2-2, the full variable domain reads DVKVTQSSRYLVKRTGEKVFLECVQDMDHENMFWYRQDPGLGLRLIYFSYDVKMKEKGDIPEGYSVSREKKERFSLILESASTNQTSMYLCASSLSVAGELFFGEGSRLTVL.

This chain uses TRBV13 with TRBJ2-7; 8 nucleotides align to TRBD2. V lost 2 bases, J lost 0 bases, and 3 bases stayed unmatched. Germline values: CDR1 PRHDT, CDR2 FYEKMQ (reference sequence). The CDR3 sequence is 15 residues long. This CDR3 is CASSLRGTSSYEQYF. In DNA form, the CDR3 reads TGTGCCAGCAGCTTACGAGGGACTAGCTCCTACGAGCAGTACTTC.

The chain employs TRBV2 and TRBJ1-2, with TRBD1 matching over 7 bases. This CDR3 comprises 15 residues. Germline CDR1 is SNHLY and CDR2 is FYNNEI. The V and J ends lost 3 bases and 4 bases, in that order; junction bases with no gene match: 8. The CDR3 DNA sequence: TGTGCCAGCAGTGATAACAGGGGTCCTGGCTATGGCTACACCTTC. It specifies CASSDNRGPGYGYTF.

In this sample, this clone turned up once. The chain employs TRBV6-5 and TRBJ1-5; D unresolved. The CDR3 runs to 15 residues. Germline V gives CDR1 MNHEY, CDR2 SVGAGI. Trimming removed 0 bases from V and 3 bases from J, with 9 bases in between. CDR3 DNA sequence: TGTGCCAGCAGTTACTCGAGAGGGTCCAATCAGCCCCAGCATTTT. Translated, it gives CASSYSRGSNQPQHF.

V usage is TRBV7-6 and J usage is TRBJ2-1, with TRBD1 matching over 9 bases. The ends lost 3 bases at V and 5 bases at J; junction bases unmatched: 5. In germline, CDR1 is SGHVS, CDR2 FNYEAQ. The CDR3 totals 15 residues. The CDR3 coding sequence is TGTGCCAGCAGCTTCCAACAGGGGGCAAACAATGAGCAGTTCTTC. Residues: CASSFQQGANNEQFF.

The V and J genes are TRBV19 and TRBJ2-3; D may be TRBD2 (6 bases). The germline CDR1 and CDR2 sequences are LNHDA and SQIVND (reference sequence). The germline V and J ends were trimmed by 6 bases and 3 bases, with 10 bases remaining between them. The CDR3 runs 13 residues. The CDR3 DNA is TGTGCCAGTAGATGGACTATTACAGATACGCAGTATTTT. Amino acid sequence: CASRWTITDTQYF.